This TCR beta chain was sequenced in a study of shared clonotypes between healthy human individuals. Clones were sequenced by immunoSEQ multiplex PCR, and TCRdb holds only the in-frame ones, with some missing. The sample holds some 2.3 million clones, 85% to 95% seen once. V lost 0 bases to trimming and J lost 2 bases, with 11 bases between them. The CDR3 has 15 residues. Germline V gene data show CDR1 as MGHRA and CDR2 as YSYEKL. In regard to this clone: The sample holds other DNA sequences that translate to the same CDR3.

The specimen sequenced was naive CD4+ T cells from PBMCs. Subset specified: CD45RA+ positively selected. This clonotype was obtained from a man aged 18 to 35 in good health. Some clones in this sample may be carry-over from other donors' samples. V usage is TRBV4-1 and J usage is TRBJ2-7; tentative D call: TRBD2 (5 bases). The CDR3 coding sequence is TGCGCCAGCAGCCAAGATCCAACGGGAACCTACGAGCAGTACTTC. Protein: CASSQDPTGTYEQYF.